This T cell receptor beta chain was profiled in a study of cytomegalovirus exposure and HLA in healthy donors (dated by TCRdb to the late 2010s). As for the study more broadly: According to a later analysis, one platform produced both the roughly 110 validation repertoires and the approximately 600 repertoires of the first cohort. To predict cytomegalovirus infection status, the study combined high-throughput TCR immunosequencing, statistical association of individual TCRs with disease status, and machine learning. The study was designed to test whether signatures of past pathogen exposure could be identified by cataloging public T cell receptors. A separate validation cohort of 100 to 150 different subjects was used in addition to the 666-subject first cohort. On the study overall, not on this receptor specifically: A few of the identified cytomegalovirus-associated TCR beta chains were confirmed in vitro to be specific for cytomegalovirus antigens. The classifier was reported to diagnose cytomegalovirus status with high specificity and sensitivity in both the original cohort and the validation cohort. All 120 or so repertoires were used to score co-occurrence in the validation cohort in a later analysis, because that analysis had no HLA typing for the cohort. The study listed 150 to 200 TCR beta chains as associated with cytomegalovirus. In a later analysis, TCRs clustered in the first cohort were found to also tend to co-occur in the approximately 110 validation repertoires, with approximately 93% of cluster scores above 0. It was suggested by the authors that the approach could potentially be generalized to other disease states and immunological phenotypes. While some public TCRs were present in many individuals, most TCR sequences turned up only very rarely across donors.

The protocol used for the library was the immunoSEQ multiplex PCR assay. Turning to the authors' computational methods: A statistical classification framework was built for diagnosing cytomegalovirus status from the catalog of TCR beta chain sequences. TCRdb re-hosts the immuneACCESS table, in-frame sequences only. Its copies lack some clones; in the studies checked, an unresolved V gene accounts for under half of them, and the cause for the rest is not known. The V and J calls and the clone size are those of that table, but D and trimming were determined from the DNA. The sample table contains about 140,000 clones; only one count was recorded for about 80% of them. Of the sample, about 27% falls within the top ten clones. V gives up 5 bases and J gives up 3 bases, and the segment between their germline ends measures 20 bases. CDR1 LNHDA and CDR2 SQIVND were looked up in the germline V gene (reference sequence). The CDR3 has 16 amino acids, counting the end cysteine and phenylalanine. Left in the record is the CDR3 DNA by itself, 48 bases read in frame from the first base.

With respect to this clone: Its binding antigen is unknown. No base-level quality is on record; no much larger clone is a single base apart.

The donors belonged to the validation cohort of roughly 120 subjects, which was separate from the roughly 670-subject first cohort. The rearranged chain carries TRBV19 and TRBJ2-7; tentative D gene TRBD2, with 5 bases matching. The receptor was derived from a man aged 25 to 40 in good health and CMV-seropositive. Sequencing input: PBMCs. The DNA sequence is TGTGCCAGTAGTGGCATAGAGGACTTAGGCTACTACGAGCAGTACTTC. It translates as CASSGIEDLGYYEQYF.